What follows are 21 T cell receptor beta chains derived from one specimen sequenced in a study of Ad26.COV2.S vaccination and SARS-CoV-2 variants. The treatment here: roughly 18 received Ad26.COV2.S at low or high dose, single or two shots; roughly five received placebo; per-sample allocation not given. Collection of samples fell on day 63 after the first vaccine or placebo injection. Using immunoSEQ multiplex PCR, the repertoire was profiled, and TCRdb retains in-frame clones only, with some absent. The table shows 350,000 to 400,000 clones, with roughly nine tenths occurring only once. The input for sequencing was peripheral blood, taken in a trial of Ad26.COV2.S vaccine versus placebo. All receptors derive from a person aged 18-60 years who received the Ad26.COV2.S COVID-19 vaccine or a placebo.

In its sample, this clone was seen a few times. J is TRBJ1-6 and V is TRBV7-8; unclear D gene. The CDR3 contains 14 residues. Germline CDR1 is SGHVS and CDR2 is FQNEAQ. V lost 5 bases and J 6 bases, leaving 11 bases between the germline ends. As DNA, the CDR3 is TGTGCCAGCAGCATTGACTCCGGTAATTCACCCCTCCACTTT. This codes for CASSIDSGNSPLHF.

With regard to this clone: Other DNA sequences in the same sample also yield this CDR3. The chain links TRBV10-2 to TRBJ2-7; D unresolved. The CDR3 totals 11 residues. Germline V gene lookup returns CDR1 WSHSY and CDR2 SAAADI. With 2 bases removed from V and 4 bases from J, the gap between germline ends came to 3 bases. CDR3 loop: CASSEGYEQYF. CDR3 in DNA: TGCGCCAGCAGTGAGGGGTACGAGCAGTACTTC.

The J gene is TRBJ1-5, the V gene TRBV6-2 or TRBV6-3; TRBD1 matches 7 bases. Germline V gene lookup returns CDR1 MNHEY and CDR2 SVGEGT. The ends lost 6 bases at V and 4 bases at J; junction bases unmatched: 9. The CDR3 length is 15 residues. The CDR3 DNA follows: TGTGCCAGCAGCCAACCTCAGGGGGGGAATCAGCCCCAGCATTTT. It codes for CASSQPQGGNQPQHF.

The V and J genes are TRBV3-1 (or the pseudogene TRBV3-2) and TRBJ1-2, with D possibly being TRBD1 (6 bases). The V end lost 6 bases, the J end lost 4 bases, and 21 bases lay between the germline ends. Germline lookup yields CDR1 LGHDT and CDR2 YNNKEL (reference sequence). The CDR3 is 16 residues long. CDR3: CASSFGVGGPGYGYTF. DNA of the CDR3: TGTGCCAGCAGTTTTGGTGTGGGGGGGCCAGGCTATGGCTACACCTTC.

The rearrangement uses TRBV11-3 and TRBJ2-7; D ambiguous. CDR1 is SGHNT, CDR2 YENEEA, per germline. Trimming removed 3 bases from V and 4 bases from J, with 10 bases in between. The CDR3 covers 13 residues. The chain's CDR3 is CASSFAEHYEQYF. Written as DNA, the CDR3 is TGTGCCAGCAGCTTCGCGGAGCATTACGAGCAGTACTTC.

V usage is TRBV19 and J usage is TRBJ1-1; perhaps TRBD1 as D (5 bases). Trimming cost V 3 bases and J 2 bases, with 13 bases left between them. This CDR3 region has 15 residues. In germline, CDR1 is LNHDA, CDR2 SQIVND (reference sequence). The CDR3 DNA reads TGTGCCAGTAGTATCGGCGGCAGGGATAACACTGAAGCTTTCTTT. Translation: CASSIGGRDNTEAFF. Full variable domain (missing parts from reference TRBV19 and TRBJ1-1): DGGITQSPKYLFRKEGQNVTLSCEQNLNHDAMYWYRQDPGQGLRLIYYSQIVNDFQKGDIAEGYSVSREKKESFPLTVTSAQKNPTAFYLCASSIGGRDNTEAFFGQGTRLTVV.

To note about this clone: This specimen includes other DNA sequences encoding the same CDR3. This rearrangement joins TRBV9 to TRBJ2-3; D uncertain. The length of the CDR3 is 13 residues. Deletions cut 1 base from V and 0 bases from J, with 3 bases between. The germline CDR1 and CDR2 sequences are SGDLS and YYNGEE. The CDR3 reads CASSVLSTDTQYF. The DNA of the CDR3 is TGTGCCAGCAGCGTACTTAGCACAGATACGCAGTATTTT.

This clone was recorded once. The sample holds other DNA sequences that translate to the same CDR3. The chain carries TRBV19 and TRBJ1-2; the D is unclear. The germline gives CDR1 LNHDA, CDR2 SQIVND (reference sequence). Trimming stripped 0 bases from V and 4 bases from J, with 3 bases between. This CDR3 is built from 12 residues. This chain's CDR3 is CASSIDSYGYTF. CDR3 DNA: TGTGCCAGTAGTATAGATAGCTATGGCTACACCTTC.

The chain recombines TRBV25-1 with TRBJ1-6; possibly TRBD1 for D (5 bases). V lost 1 base and J lost 8, with 15 bases in between. CDR3 length: 16 residues. Looked up from germline, CDR1 is MGHDK and CDR2 is SYGVNS. The CDR3 sequence: CASSEFFLGDDSPLHF. In DNA, the CDR3 is TGTGCCAGCAGTGAATTTTTTCTAGGGGATGATTCACCCCTCCACTTT. The full variable domain, completed using reference TRBV25-1 and TRBJ1-6, is EADIYQTPRYLVIGTGKKITLECSQTMGHDKMYWYQQDPGMELHLIHYSYGVNSTEKGDLSSESTVSRIRTEHFPLTLESARPSHTSQYLCASSEFFLGDDSPLHFGNGTRLTVT.

This clone was counted only a few times. This sequence joins TRBV5-6 and TRBJ2-1, with 7 positions matching TRBD1. The CDR3 is 13 amino acids. V was clipped by 4 bases and J by 10 bases; unmatched bases: 8. The germline V gene has CDR1 SGHDT and CDR2 YYEEEE. The CDR3 DNA reads as TGTGCCAGCAGCGCTGGGACAGCCTTAGAGCAGTTCTTC. It translates to CASSAGTALEQFF.

The chain combines TRBV10-1 with TRBJ1-2, with 8 bases aligning to TRBD1. This CDR3 is built from 13 residues. The germline gives CDR1 WNHNN, CDR2 SYGVQD (reference sequence). V shed 5 bases and J 3 bases; nucleotides not matched to a gene: 2. The CDR3 region has the DNA TGCGCCAGCAGTACGGACAGGGACTATGGCTACACCTTC. It encodes CASSTDRDYGYTF.

CDR3 sequence: CASSQERGYTF. The CDR3 coding sequence is TGCGCCAGCAGCCAAGAAAGAGGCTACACCTTC. The rearrangement uses TRBV4-1 and TRBJ1-2; D ambiguous. The V and J ends lost 0 bases and 8 bases respectively, with 4 bases between them. The CDR3 has 11 residues. Germline V lookup: CDR1 MGHRA, CDR2 YSYEKL.

V and J are TRBV6-5 and TRBJ1-2; D perhaps matches TRBD1 (5 bases). V lost 2 bases, J lost 3 bases, and 10 bases lay in between. The CDR3 loop spans 14 amino acids. CDR1 is MNHEY, CDR2 SVGAGI, per germline. CDR3: CASSYGAGYYGYTF. As DNA, the CDR3 is TGTGCCAGCAGTTACGGGGCCGGCTACTATGGCTACACCTTC.

The J gene is TRBJ2-5, the V gene TRBV20-1; D tentatively reads TRBD1 or TRBD2 (6 bases each). This CDR3 comprises 16 residues. Germline CDR1 DFQATT, CDR2 SNEGSKA (reference sequence). The V end was cut by 3 bases, the J end by 1 base, with 18 bases between. The CDR3 sequence is CSASSGKGGTQETQYF. As DNA, the CDR3 is TGCAGTGCTAGTAGTGGGAAAGGGGGGACCCAAGAGACCCAGTACTTC.

The genes are TRBV7-8 and TRBJ2-5, with D possibly matching TRBD1 (6 bases). The CDR3 has 14 residues. Trimming shortened V by 3 bases and J by 4 bases, and 12 bases separated the two germline ends. Germline V gene sequence: CDR1 SGHVS, CDR2 FQNEAQ. The CDR3 region has the DNA TGTGCCAGCAGCTTCAGGGGATCTGGAGAGACCCAGTACTTC. This translates into CASSFRGSGETQYF. Full variable domain (missing parts from reference TRBV7-8 and TRBJ2-5): GAGVSQSPRYKVAKRGQDVALRCDPISGHVSLFWYQQALGQGPEFLTYFQNEAQLDKSGLPSDRFFAERPEGSVSTLKIQRTQQEDSAVYLCASSFRGSGETQYFGPGTRLLVL.

The CDR3 region is CASSLSSGTEAFF. The CDR3 nucleotides read TGTGCCAGCAGTTTATCGTCGGGAACTGAAGCTTTCTTT. V usage is TRBV6-5 and J usage is TRBJ1-1; D is unclear. Trimming stripped 4 bases from V and 5 bases from J, with 11 bases between. Germline CDR1 and CDR2: MNHEY and SVGAGI. The CDR3 is 13 residues long.

About this clone itself: Other DNA sequences in the same sample also yield this CDR3. The chain combines TRBV12-3 or TRBV12-4 with TRBJ1-2; maybe TRBD1 (5 bases). The CDR3 runs to 11 residues. Trimming took 4 bases from V and 7 from J, leaving 7 bases between them. The CDR3 bases are TGTGCCAGCAGTTCCGGGGGTGGCTACACCTTC. Translation gives CASSSGGGYTF.

The DNA of the CDR3 is TGTGCCAGCAGCCCGTGGACTAGCGGGGGGCAAGAGACCCAGTACTTC. It specifies CASSPWTSGGQETQYF. This chain uses TRBV7-6 with TRBJ2-5; TRBD2 aligns across 14 bases. The CDR3 length is 16 residues. Trimming removed 5 bases from V and 2 bases from J; junction bases left unmatched: 4. CDR1 and CDR2 from the germline V gene are SGHVS and FNYEAQ.

This chain links TRBV6-2 or TRBV6-3 with TRBJ1-1, with 9 nucleotides matching TRBD1. Losses at the gene ends were 0 bases for V and 10 bases for J; bases not matched to a gene: 12. Per germline, CDR1 MNHEY and CDR2 SVGEGT. The CDR3 runs 16 residues. The CDR3 protein is CASSYSRGTGIWGAFF. The CDR3 nucleotides are TGTGCCAGCAGTTACTCACGGGGGACAGGGATCTGGGGAGCTTTCTTT.

This clone was seen a few times. The chain employs TRBV2 and TRBJ1-6; 7 positions match TRBD1. Germline CDR1 is SNHLY and CDR2 is FYNNEI. Germline trimming cut 8 bases from V and 5 bases from J; bases unmatched to any gene: 3. This CDR3 has 13 residues. The CDR3 DNA follows: TGTGCCAGCGATCAGGGGGATAATTCACCCCTCCACTTT. Its protein is CASDQGDNSPLHF.

The rearrangement links TRBV13 to TRBJ1-1; D is uncertain. The V and J ends lost 0 bases and 2 bases respectively, with 7 bases between them. The CDR3 spans 14 residues. The germline gives CDR1 PRHDT, CDR2 FYEKMQ (reference sequence). This chain's CDR3 is CASSLGGFNTEAFF. CDR3 bases: TGTGCCAGCAGCTTAGGGGGTTTTAACACTGAAGCTTTCTTT. Drawing the rest from reference TRBV13 and TRBJ1-1, the complete variable domain is AAGVIQSPRHLIKEKRETATLKCYPIPRHDTVYWYQQGPGQDPQFLISFYEKMQSDKGSIPDRFSAQQFSDYHSELNMSSLELGDSALYFCASSLGGFNTEAFFGQGTRLTVV.